The present entry profiles one T cell receptor beta chain with its context. What it binds is not known. Both iRepertoire HTBI primers and Arm-PCR of CDR3 regions were used to build the TCR beta libraries. Original data processing: Analysis of the samples identified about 62 TRBV and 14 TRBJ segments. TCRdb re-called the multiplex PCR reads with MiXCR, one entry per CDR3 protein. These V and J calls rely on TCRdb rather than the paper's analysis. The table lists roughly 420,000 distinct CDR3 sequences, roughly 17% of them singletons. CDR1 MNHEY and CDR2 SVGEGT come from the germline V gene. The V end lost 0 bases, the J end lost 0 bases, and 5 bases lay between the germline ends. The CDR3 sequence is 14 residues long. Regarding time point: newly diagnosed GD, antithyroid drugs for less than 3 months. Generation of the TCR library employed RNA extracted from PBMCs. The sample comes from a study of regulatory T cells in long-lasting Graves disease.

Study-level results: There were preferences for TRBV28, TRBJ1-2 and TRBJ2-5 in persistent disease.

These data are also associated with another study on T cells in Graves' hyperthyroidism and ophthalmopathy.

The chain has TRBV6-2 or TRBV6-3 and TRBJ1-2; D gene uncertain. This material consisted of peripheral blood mononuclear cells (PBMCs), taken at new diagnosis, from a patient treated with antithyroid drugs. This TCR was recovered from a woman younger than 45 with Graves disease. CDR3 in amino acids: CASSYSRSNYGYTF. The DNA for the CDR3 is TGTGCCAGCAGTTACTCCCGATCTAACTATGGCTACACCTTC.